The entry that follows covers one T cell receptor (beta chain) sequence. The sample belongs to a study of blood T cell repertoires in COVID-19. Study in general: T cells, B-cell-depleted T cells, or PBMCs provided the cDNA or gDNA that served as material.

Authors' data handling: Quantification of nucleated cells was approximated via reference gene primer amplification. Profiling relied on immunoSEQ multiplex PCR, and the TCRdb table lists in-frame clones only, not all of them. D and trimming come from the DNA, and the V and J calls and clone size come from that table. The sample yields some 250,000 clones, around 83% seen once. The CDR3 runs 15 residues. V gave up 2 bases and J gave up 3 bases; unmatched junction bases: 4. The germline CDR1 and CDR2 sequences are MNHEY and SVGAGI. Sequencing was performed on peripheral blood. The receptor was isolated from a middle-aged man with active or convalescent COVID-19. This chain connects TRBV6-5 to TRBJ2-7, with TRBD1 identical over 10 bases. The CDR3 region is CASSYAGQGNYEQYF. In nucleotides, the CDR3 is TGTGCCAGCAGTTACGCGGGACAGGGGAACTACGAGCAGTACTTC.